The 12 T cell receptor beta chains below were found in one sample sequenced in a study of CD8+ T cells in alopecia areata. Reverse transcribed after extraction, RNA yielded cDNA as the sequencing template. TCRdb's table, derived via immunoSEQ multiplex PCR, lists solely in-frame clones and lacks some. Here the sample spans around 80,000 clones, about 51% being singletons. The sequencing sample was made of NKG2D-high CD8+ T cells sorted from blood. The source is a human donor with alopecia areata.

This rearrangement joins TRBV6-5 to TRBJ2-7; 7 bases are shared with TRBD1. CDR3 size: 16 residues. CDR1 and CDR2 (germline): MNHEY, SVGAGI. The V segment lost 4 bases and the J segment 6 bases; nucleotides outside the gene matches: 15. CDR3 region: CASSFPQGPARGEQYF. The CDR3 DNA follows: TGTGCCAGCAGTTTCCCACAGGGGCCCGCGAGGGGCGAGCAGTACTTC.

The chain has TRBV9 and TRBJ1-5; D is ambiguous. With 0 bases removed from V and 6 bases from J, the gap between germline ends came to 10 bases. This CDR3 has 14 residues. The germline CDR1 and CDR2 sequences are SGDLS and YYNGEE. The CDR3 is CASSVGGVGQPQHF. The CDR3 nucleotides are TGTGCCAGCAGCGTAGGAGGTGTCGGTCAGCCCCAGCATTTT.

The rearrangement uses TRBV2 and TRBJ2-2; D ambiguous. Trimming cost V 5 bases and J 0 bases, with 13 bases left between them. The length of the CDR3 is 16 residues. Germline V lookup: CDR1 SNHLY, CDR2 FYNNEI. The CDR3 sequence is CASSPVGDANTGELFF. The CDR3 DNA reads as TGTGCCAGCAGTCCAGTTGGAGACGCGAACACCGGGGAGCTGTTTTTT.

The chain employs TRBV6-6 and TRBJ2-1, with D possibly matching TRBD1 (5 bases). The CDR3 is 15 residues long. Trimming stripped 2 bases from V and 3 bases from J, with 11 bases between. Per the germline V gene, CDR1 is MNHNY and CDR2 is SVGAGI (reference sequence). The CDR3 sequence is CASSYGLQDYNEQFF. CDR3 coding DNA: TGTGCCAGCAGTTACGGGCTACAGGACTACAATGAGCAGTTCTTC.

The chain uses TRBV30 and TRBJ2-7, with 7 bases lining up with TRBD2. V shed 5 bases and J 0 bases; nucleotides not matched to a gene: 7. The CDR3 contains 14 residues. CDR1 and CDR2 (germline): GTSNPN, SVGIG (reference sequence). The CDR3 DNA reads as TGTGCCTGGGGCCCGGGGGGAACCTCCTACGAGCAGTACTTC. Translated: CAWGPGGTSYEQYF.

The table lists this clone with a few counts. J is TRBJ1-1 and V is TRBV15; D ambiguous. This CDR3 comprises 11 residues. Germline values: CDR1 LNHNV, CDR2 YYDKDF (reference sequence). The ends were cut back, 4 bases at V and 6 bases at J, with 6 bases in the middle. CDR3 in amino acids: CATSIGAEAFF. CDR3 nucleotides: TGTGCCACCAGCATCGGGGCTGAAGCTTTCTTT.

V usage is TRBV28 and J usage is TRBJ2-1; 9 nucleotides agree with TRBD1. Trimming took 3 bases from V and 5 from J; bases not matched to a gene: 2. CDR3 length equals 14 residues. Germline V CDR1 and CDR2: MDHEN, SYDVKM. CDR3: CASSLRDRDNEQFF. CDR3 in DNA: TGTGCCAGCAGTTTGCGGGACAGGGACAATGAGCAGTTCTTC.

This clone has only a few counts. The chain recombines TRBV18 with TRBJ1-5; 11 bases line up with TRBD1. The CDR3 is 14 residues long. CDR1 is KGHSH and CDR2 is LQKENI in the germline V gene. V shed 3 bases and J 12 bases; nucleotides not matched to a gene: 7. The CDR3 region has the DNA TGTGCCAGCTCACCTGGACAGGGGGCCCTCTTCCAGCATTTT. It yields the protein CASSPGQGALFQHF.

This chain links TRBV6-5 with TRBJ2-3; D remains unclear. V dropped 5 bases and J dropped 2 bases, with 14 bases sitting between them. Germline values: CDR1 MNHEY, CDR2 SVGAGI. This CDR3 region has 15 residues. The CDR3, as DNA: TGTGCCAGCAGTCCCCTCAGCCAAATCACAGATACGCAGTATTTT. It yields the protein CASSPLSQITDTQYF.

Within the sample, this clone is medium-sized (0.01 to 0.1%). This rearrangement joins TRBV28 to TRBJ2-5; D not certain. CDR1 and CDR2 from the germline V gene are MDHEN and SYDVKM. The CDR3 spans 14 residues. The V and J ends lost 6 bases and 2 bases respectively, with 13 bases between them. CDR3 sequence reads: CASRPEMTQETQYF. CDR3 bases: TGTGCCAGCAGACCGGAGATGACACAAGAGACCCAGTACTTC.

As concerns this clone: Other DNA sequences in this specimen translate into the identical CDR3. The V call is TRBV5-1, the J call TRBJ2-2; D remains unclear. Germline V CDR1 and CDR2: SGHRS, YFSETQ. V lost 4 bases, J lost 7 bases, and 5 bases lay in between. This CDR3 has 11 amino acids. The CDR3, as DNA: TGCGCCAGCAGCGCTGGCGGGGAGCTGTTTTTT. Its protein is CASSAGGELFF.

The genes are TRBV6-5 and TRBJ2-3; a weak D match, TRBD1 (5 bases). There are 14 residues in the CDR3. Germline lookup yields CDR1 MNHEY and CDR2 SVGAGI. V lost 7 bases, J lost 2 bases, and 13 bases lay in between. CDR3 DNA sequence: TGTGCCAGCATTCTGCAAGGGGCCACAGATACGCAGTATTTT. This sequence encodes CASILQGATDTQYF.